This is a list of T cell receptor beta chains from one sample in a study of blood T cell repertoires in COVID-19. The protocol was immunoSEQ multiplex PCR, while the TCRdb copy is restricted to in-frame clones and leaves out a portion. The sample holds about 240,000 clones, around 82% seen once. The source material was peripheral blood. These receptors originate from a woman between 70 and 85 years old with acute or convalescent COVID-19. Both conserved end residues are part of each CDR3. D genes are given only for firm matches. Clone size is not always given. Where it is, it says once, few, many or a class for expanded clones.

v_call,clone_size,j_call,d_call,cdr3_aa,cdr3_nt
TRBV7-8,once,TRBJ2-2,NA,CASSLLNTGELFF,TGTGCCAGCAGCTTATTAAACACCGGGGAGCTGTTTTTT
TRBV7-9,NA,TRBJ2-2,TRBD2,CASSLAIGGSNGELFF,TGTGCCAGCAGCTTAGCGATCGGGGGGAGTAACGGGGAGCTGTTTTTT
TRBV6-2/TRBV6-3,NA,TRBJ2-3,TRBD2,CASSYSGTSGGEVDTQYF,TGTGCCAGCAGTTACTCGGGGACTAGCGGGGGGGAGGTCGATACGCAGTATTTT
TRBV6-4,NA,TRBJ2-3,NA,CASSPTGFTDTQYF,TGTGCCAGCAGTCCAACCGGGTTCACAGATACGCAGTATTTT
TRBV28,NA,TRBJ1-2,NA,CASRDGKHGYTF,TGTGCCAGCAGAGACGGGAAACATGGCTACACCTTC
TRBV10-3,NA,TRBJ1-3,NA,CAISDSRGSGNTIYF,TGTGCCATCAGTGACAGTAGGGGCTCTGGAAACACCATATATTTT
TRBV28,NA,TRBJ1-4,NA,CASSRGGQGEKLFF,TGTGCCAGCAGTAGGGGGGGCCAGGGTGAAAAACTGTTTTTT
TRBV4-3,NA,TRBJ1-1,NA,CASSQLSSNTEAFF,TGCGCCAGCAGCCAGTTGAGCTCAAACACTGAAGCTTTCTTT
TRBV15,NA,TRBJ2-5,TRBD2,CATSRSGGAETQYF,TGTGCCACCAGCCGGAGCGGGGGGGCCGAGACCCAGTACTTC
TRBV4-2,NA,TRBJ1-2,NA,CASSQGSRVNYGYTF,TGTGCCAGCAGCCAAGGGTCTCGGGTGAACTATGGCTACACCTTC
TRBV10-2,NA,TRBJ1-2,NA,CASSEIEGDGYTF,TGCGCCAGCAGTGAGATAGAGGGAGATGGCTACACCTTC
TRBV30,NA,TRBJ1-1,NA,CAWTDSMNTEAFF,TGTGCCTGGACGGACTCCATGAACACTGAAGCTTTCTTT
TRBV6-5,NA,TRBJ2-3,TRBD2,CASIYSGGLPDTQYF,TGTGCCAGCATCTATAGCGGGGGGCTTCCAGATACGCAGTATTTT
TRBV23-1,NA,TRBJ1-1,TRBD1,CASSRNRDRNTEAFF,TGCGCCAGCAGTCGAAACCGGGACAGAAACACTGAAGCTTTCTTT
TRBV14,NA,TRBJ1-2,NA,CASSHPPYLHYGYTF,TGTGCCAGCAGCCACCCCCCGTACCTACACTACGGCTACACCTTC
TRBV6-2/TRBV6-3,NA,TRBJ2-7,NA,CASSYPGVRTYEQYF,TGTGCCAGCAGTTACCCGGGGGTCCGTACCTACGAGCAGTACTTC
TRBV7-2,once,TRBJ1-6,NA,CASSLGRDVTPLHF,TGTGCCAGCAGCTTAGGCAGGGATGTGACACCCCTCCACTTT
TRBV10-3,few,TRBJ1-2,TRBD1,CAISLDRAFNYGYTF,TGTGCCATCAGCCTTGACAGGGCGTTTAACTATGGCTACACCTTC
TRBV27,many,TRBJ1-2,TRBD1,CASSLGTGGAGGYTF,TGTGCCAGCAGTTTAGGGACAGGGGGCGCGGGGGGCTACACCTTC
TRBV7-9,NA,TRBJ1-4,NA,CASSLPGANEKLFF,TGTGCCAGCAGCTTACCGGGAGCTAATGAAAAACTGTTTTTT